The subject of this entry is one TCR beta chain. Its antigen is not known. The authors split each subset's genomic DNA evenly across several immunoSEQ plates. Sequenced by immunoSEQ multiplex PCR; TCRdb stores in-frame clones only, minus some. The sample has over a million clones, about 70% seen once; the top ten hold nearly 1.5%. This sample is drawn from a study of shared clonotypes between healthy human individuals. The study, taken as a whole, reports: Generally, naive subsets came out with larger estimated richness than memory subsets. The study drew on few donors, limiting represented genetic and exposure-history diversity.

Germline V gene data show CDR1 as LNHNV and CDR2 as YYDKDF (reference sequence). The CDR3 extends over 17 amino acids. Trimming cost V 0 bases and J 6 bases; bases outside gene matches: 7. The CD4+ fraction was divided into a CD45RA+ naive subset and a CD45RA-negative memory subset. This chain connects TRBV15 to TRBJ2-5; 13 positions match TRBD2. Material: memory CD4+ T cells sorted from blood. As for subset: CD45RA-negative fraction. This TCR was recovered from a man younger than 35 in good health. The CDR3 protein is CATSRDSGTSGVQTQYF. The CDR3 DNA follows: TGTGCCACCAGCAGAGATTCCGGGACTAGCGGGGTGCAGACCCAGTACTTC.